A selection of T cell receptor beta chains follows, all from one sample in a study of blood T cell repertoires in COVID-19. The assay was immunoSEQ multiplex PCR, and TCRdb's table has in-frame clones only and misses some. The sample shows around 320,000 clones, around 92% of them seen only once. The sample taken for sequencing was peripheral blood. The origin of the receptors is a woman aged 25 to 39 with COVID-19, enrolled during active disease. CDR3s include the opening cysteine and the closing phenylalanine or tryptophan. The D gene is left open where the match is weak. Some rows have no size entry. The others give once, few or many, or a class for an expanded clone.

.	TRBJ2-7	.	TRBV19	CASNDGAEGQYF	TGTGCCAGTAATGATGGAGCGGAGGGGCAGTACTTC
.	TRBJ1-5	.	TRBV5-5	CASSLTAYSNQPQHF	TGTGCCAGCAGCTTAACAGCTTATAGCAATCAGCCCCAGCATTTT
.	TRBJ2-5	.	TRBV6-5	CASSYWAGQETQYF	TGTGCCAGCAGTTACTGGGCGGGCCAAGAGACCCAGTACTTC
.	TRBJ2-3	TRBD2	TRBV6-1	CASSEALRTSGADTQYF	TGTGCCAGCAGTGAAGCGCTTCGGACTAGCGGGGCAGATACGCAGTATTTT
.	TRBJ1-2	TRBD1	TRBV5-1	CASSIILLSRTGNYGYIF	TGCGCCAGCAGCATCATTCTCTTGTCTAGGACAGGGAACTATGGCTACATCTTC
.	TRBJ1-1	.	TRBV4-1	CASSPWERNTEAFF	TGCGCCAGCAGCCCTTGGGAGCGGAACACTGAAGCTTTCTTT
few	TRBJ2-7	TRBD1	TRBV5-1	CASSLTGEGLLFEQYF	TGCGCCAGCAGCTTGACAGGGGAAGGACTCCTCTTTGAGCAGTACTTC
.	TRBJ1-1	.	TRBV6-5	CASSYSTGGTEAFF	TGTGCCAGCAGTTACTCGACGGGGGGCACTGAAGCTTTCTTT
.	TRBJ2-3	.	TRBV11-3	CASSLGGGGTDTQYF	TGTGCCAGCAGCTTAGGCGGGGGCGGTACAGATACGCAGTATTTT
.	TRBJ1-2	TRBD1	TRBV7-2	CASSRGQGAHGYTF	TGTGCCAGCAGCCGGGGACAGGGGGCGCATGGCTACACCTTC
.	TRBJ1-5	TRBD1	TRBV7-9	CASSQGGANQPQHF	TGTGCCAGCAGTCAGGGGGGAGCTAATCAGCCCCAGCATTTT
.	TRBJ2-6	.	TRBV5-6	CASSPSSGANVLTF	TGTGCCAGCAGCCCTTCTTCTGGGGCCAACGTCCTGACTTTC
.	TRBJ1-1	TRBD1	TRBV11-2	CASSSQSDRANLAFF	TGTGCCAGCAGCTCTCAATCGGACAGGGCTAATCTCGCTTTCTTT
.	TRBJ2-5	.	TRBV14	CASSKPGHQTQYF	TGTGCCAGCAGCAAGCCGGGACATCAGACCCAGTACTTC
.	TRBJ2-5	TRBD2	TRBV5-1	CASSRAPGGETQYF	TGCGCCAGCAGTCGGGCCCCGGGGGGAGAGACCCAGTACTTC
.	TRBJ2-3	TRBD1	TRBV2	CASRDRQGRTDTQYF	TGTGCCAGCAGAGATAGACAGGGACGCACAGATACGCAGTATTTT
.	TRBJ2-7	.	TRBV7-4	CASSSDYPDRTYEQYF	TGTGCCAGCAGCTCCGACTACCCGGACAGAACCTACGAGCAGTACTTC
.	TRBJ2-1	TRBD2	TRBV7-9	CASSYTSGNEQFF	TGTGCCAGCAGCTACACTAGCGGCAATGAGCAGTTCTTC
.	TRBJ1-1	TRBD1	TRBV6-6	CASIDRGVNTEAFF	TGTGCCAGCATCGACAGGGGAGTGAACACTGAAGCTTTCTTT
.	TRBJ1-5	.	TRBV5-8	CASSSGRGALYSNQPQHF	TGTGCCAGCAGCTCCGGCCGGGGGGCGCTTTATAGCAATCAGCCCCAGCATTTT
.	TRBJ2-2	TRBD2	TRBV5-1	CASSLVQGGDRELFF	TGCGCCAGCAGCTTGGTGCAGGGAGGGGACCGGGAGCTGTTTTTT
.	TRBJ1-4	.	TRBV30	CAWRWRRSAANEKLFF	TGTGCCTGGAGATGGCGGCGAAGTGCAGCTAATGAAAAACTGTTTTTT
.	TRBJ2-5	TRBD2	TRBV3-1/TRBV3-2	CASSQGVLASQETQYF	TGTGCCAGCAGCCAAGGGGTACTAGCGTCCCAAGAGACCCAGTACTTC
.	TRBJ2-7	TRBD1	TRBV19	CASSVGGTGADEQYF	TGTGCCAGTAGCGTGGGGGGGACAGGGGCCGACGAGCAGTACTTC
.	TRBJ1-2	.	TRBV7-9	CASSLDSGSGYTF	TGTGCCAGCAGCTTAGATTCCGGGAGCGGCTACACCTTC
.	TRBJ2-2	TRBD2	TRBV27	CASSQEMGLAYGELFF	TGTGCCAGCAGTCAAGAAATGGGACTAGCGTACGGGGAGCTGTTTTTT
.	TRBJ1-6	.	TRBV5-1	CASSLDTVSPLHF	TGCGCCAGCAGCTTGGATACTGTCTCACCCCTCCACTTT
.	TRBJ1-2	TRBD1	TRBV28	CASRRTGVISGYTF	TGTGCCAGCAGGAGGACAGGGGTGATCTCTGGCTACACCTTC
.	TRBJ2-1	.	TRBV2	CASSDGLAYNEQFF	TGTGCCAGCAGTGACGGTCTGGCCTACAATGAGCAGTTCTTC
few	TRBJ1-3	.	TRBV19	CASSPQGLASGNTIYF	TGTGCCAGTAGTCCGCAGGGACTCGCCTCTGGAAACACCATATATTTT
.	TRBJ1-5	.	TRBV19	CASSWTVNQPQHF	TGTGCCAGTAGCTGGACAGTTAATCAGCCCCAGCATTTT
.	TRBJ2-4	TRBD2	TRBV19	CASSIGAGGQIENIQYF	TGTGCCAGTAGTATCGGAGCGGGGGGGCAGATTGAAAACATTCAGTACTTC
.	TRBJ1-1	.	TRBV7-9	CASTPGGGRGNTEAFF	TGTGCCAGCACCCCGGGGGGGGGTAGGGGAAACACTGAAGCTTTCTTT
.	TRBJ2-1	.	TRBV4-1	CASSQPQGRGNEQFF	TGCGCCAGCAGCCAGCCCCAGGGTAGGGGGAATGAGCAGTTCTTC
.	TRBJ2-7	.	TRBV2	CASSASRVGYEQYF	TGTGCCAGCAGTGCGAGTCGGGTAGGCTACGAGCAGTACTTC
.	TRBJ1-2	TRBD1	TRBV20-1	CSASLGRQGARGYTF	TGCAGTGCTAGTCTAGGGCGGCAGGGGGCGAGGGGCTACACCTTC
.	TRBJ2-7	TRBD1	TRBV7-8	CASSPTGAFPLHEQYF	TGTGCCAGCAGCCCGACAGGGGCCTTTCCTCTACACGAGCAGTACTTC
.	TRBJ1-1	.	TRBV5-4	CASRSGGTANTEAFF	TGTGCCAGCAGGTCCGGAGGGACCGCGAACACTGAAGCTTTCTTT
.	TRBJ1-1	TRBD1	TRBV28	CASSYRDSFEAFF	TGTGCCAGCAGTTACCGGGACAGCTTTGAAGCTTTCTTT
.	TRBJ2-4	TRBD2	TRBV4-2	CASSQPTSGGGLAKNIQYF	TGTGCCAGCAGCCAACCGACTAGCGGGGGGGGACTAGCCAAAAACATTCAGTACTTC
.	TRBJ1-1	.	TRBV30	CAWGLDMNTEAFF	TGTGCCTGGGGGTTAGACATGAACACTGAAGCTTTCTTT
.	TRBJ2-3	TRBD2	TRBV5-4	CASSSGGSTDTQYF	TGTGCCAGCAGCTCGGGGGGTAGCACAGATACGCAGTATTTT
.	TRBJ1-3	TRBD1	TRBV5-1	CASSPGTAGNTIYF	TGCGCCAGCAGCCCAGGGACAGCTGGAAACACCATATATTTT
.	TRBJ2-7	.	TRBV19	CASNMGGISYEQYF	TGTGCCAGTAACATGGGGGGTATCTCGTACGAGCAGTACTTC
.	TRBJ1-2	TRBD1	TRBV27	CASSTLQGAGGYTF	TGTGCCAGCAGTACTCTACAGGGGGCCGGTGGCTACACCTTC
.	TRBJ2-5	TRBD2	TRBV28	CASSLPLGGGAGETQYF	TGTGCCAGCAGTTTACCCCTCGGCGGGGGGGCCGGGGAGACCCAGTACTTC
.	TRBJ2-1	TRBD2	TRBV14	CASSQEAGGRYNEQFF	TGTGCCAGCAGCCAAGAAGCGGGGGGCAGATACAATGAGCAGTTCTTC
.	TRBJ2-7	.	TRBV18	CASSPPSSYEQYF	TGTGCCAGCTCACCCCCGAGCTCCTACGAGCAGTACTTC
.	TRBJ2-7	.	TRBV27	CASSLSGHSSYEQYF	TGTGCCAGCAGTTTATCTGGGCACAGCTCCTACGAGCAGTACTTC
.	TRBJ2-7	TRBD1	TRBV11-2	CASSFRGSHEQYF	TGTGCCAGCAGCTTCAGGGGGTCCCACGAGCAGTACTTC
.	TRBJ2-3	.	TRBV2	CASSDPEVSGTDTQYF	TGTGCCAGCAGTGACCCGGAGGTCTCAGGCACAGATACGCAGTATTTT